This TCR beta chain was identified during a study of T cells in Graves' hyperthyroidism and ophthalmopathy (dated by TCRdb to the late 2010s). General notes on the study: Peripheral blood samples were taken at the time of initial diagnosis, prior to any treatment. TCR V-J signatures able to tell the groups apart were searched for in a discovery cohort of 90 to 100 patients, of whom around 43 had Graves' ophthalmopathy and roughly 59 had stable Graves' hyperthyroidism. In several Graves' hyperthyroidism patients, the study also compared T-cell repertoires from thyroid tissue with T-cell repertoires from blood. The 100 or so discovery patients were divided at random into training and test sets in a 7:3 ratio. After sampling, hyperthyroidism patients received methimazole starting at 30 mg daily, and ophthalmopathy patients received high-dose intravenous methylprednisolone. Prospective prediction of ophthalmopathy was tested in an independent validation cohort of 18 to 20 hyperthyroidism patients and 15 to 17 patients who later progressed to ophthalmopathy. TCR Vbeta CDR3 sequencing of 130 to 150 peripheral blood samples (roughly 43 ophthalmopathy, roughly 74 hyperthyroidism and roughly 17 progressor patients) is reported in the paper. Points the paper makes about the study in general: In validation, the model predicted progression to ophthalmopathy with over 65% sensitivity and over 72% specificity, a median of 6.5 months before onset. No statistical method was used to fix the sample size in advance, and group allocation was not hidden from the investigators. Most expanded thyroid clonotypes (frequency above 0.001) were also detected in blood, a finding suggesting that blood repertoires may reflect thyroid immune responses. A 13 V-J signature model separated ophthalmopathy from stable hyperthyroidism, with just over 85% sensitivity and around 84% specificity in cross-validation and 80%/75% in testing.

TCR beta CDR3 regions were amplified from RNA transcripts. The TCR CDR3 was subjected to a first round of RT-PCR using the HTBI primer set and the Qiagen OneStep RT-PCR kit. A second multiplex PCR round built the libraries, followed by size selection and purification. Paired-end sequencing of the libraries was performed with 100 bp reads on an Illumina HiSeq2000. Per the authors' processing: SOAPnuke was used to process the raw data, with reads discarded if the reads contained adapters or uncalled bases, had a mean Phred below 15, or lacked an exact constant-primer or identifier match. COPE v1.2.5 was used to merge the high-quality paired reads, and each unique nucleotide sequence was defined as a clonotype. Clonotypes were aligned to IMGT TRBV, TRBD and TRBJ reference segments using MiTCR v1.1. The analysis was restricted to V-J combinations with a frequency above 0.0001, which together covered 98% to 99.2% of the repertoires. A TCS score was defined as the ratio of F50 (clonal expansion) to E x V (chaos), with BLOSUM62-based TCRdist applied between CDR3 peptides within each V-J. Welch's t-statistics and random forest reduced fewer than 600 V-J features to roughly 13, which were used in a naive Bayes classifier (R e1071). The Morisita-Horn index was used to measure how similar the thyroid and blood repertoires were. TCRdb reprocessed the public reads (quality trimming at Q25 with fastp, clone calling with MiXCR) and kept in-frame beta chains. Entries that share a CDR3 protein sequence are merged under the most common genes and DNA. None of the V and J calls come from the authors' own analysis; TCRdb made them. The sample contains hundreds of thousands of distinct CDR3 sequences, over 35% of them found a single time. The ten top clones hold over 8% of the sample.

Graves' hyperthyroidism was defined as stable when no progression to ophthalmopathy occurred over 18 months of follow-up. Hyperthyroidism patients were newly diagnosed, with disease duration under 2 months, and aged 18 to 65 years. The study excluded patients with uncontrolled infections, other autoimmune diseases, pregnancy or lactation. Diagnoses relied on clinical symptoms, serum thyroxine and TRAb, thyroid ultrasound and orbital computed tomography. PBMCs were isolated from 10 ml of fresh peripheral blood by Ficoll-Paque density gradient centrifugation. Trizol reagent was used to extract total RNA, and RNA quality was then checked on an Agilent 2100 Bioanalyzer. From cysteine to phenylalanine, the CDR3 is 12 amino acids long. Left in the record is the CDR3 DNA by itself, 36 bases read in frame from the first base. V gives up 1 base and J gives up 5 bases, and the segment between their germline ends measures 4 bases. CDR1 is given as SGHTA and CDR2 as FQGNSA, both from the germline V gene.

In the case of this clonotype: Its recognized antigen is unknown. No quality values exist for individual bases; no much larger clone is one base distant.

The sequencing sample was made of blood. This chain is built from TRBV7-2 and TRBJ2-3, with the D gene call left open. The TCR was taken from a man aged 18 to 30 with Graves' hyperthyroidism. The nucleotide sequence reads as follows: TGTGCCAGCAGCTTAGATGTAGATACGCAGTATTTT. It encodes CASSLDVDTQYF.